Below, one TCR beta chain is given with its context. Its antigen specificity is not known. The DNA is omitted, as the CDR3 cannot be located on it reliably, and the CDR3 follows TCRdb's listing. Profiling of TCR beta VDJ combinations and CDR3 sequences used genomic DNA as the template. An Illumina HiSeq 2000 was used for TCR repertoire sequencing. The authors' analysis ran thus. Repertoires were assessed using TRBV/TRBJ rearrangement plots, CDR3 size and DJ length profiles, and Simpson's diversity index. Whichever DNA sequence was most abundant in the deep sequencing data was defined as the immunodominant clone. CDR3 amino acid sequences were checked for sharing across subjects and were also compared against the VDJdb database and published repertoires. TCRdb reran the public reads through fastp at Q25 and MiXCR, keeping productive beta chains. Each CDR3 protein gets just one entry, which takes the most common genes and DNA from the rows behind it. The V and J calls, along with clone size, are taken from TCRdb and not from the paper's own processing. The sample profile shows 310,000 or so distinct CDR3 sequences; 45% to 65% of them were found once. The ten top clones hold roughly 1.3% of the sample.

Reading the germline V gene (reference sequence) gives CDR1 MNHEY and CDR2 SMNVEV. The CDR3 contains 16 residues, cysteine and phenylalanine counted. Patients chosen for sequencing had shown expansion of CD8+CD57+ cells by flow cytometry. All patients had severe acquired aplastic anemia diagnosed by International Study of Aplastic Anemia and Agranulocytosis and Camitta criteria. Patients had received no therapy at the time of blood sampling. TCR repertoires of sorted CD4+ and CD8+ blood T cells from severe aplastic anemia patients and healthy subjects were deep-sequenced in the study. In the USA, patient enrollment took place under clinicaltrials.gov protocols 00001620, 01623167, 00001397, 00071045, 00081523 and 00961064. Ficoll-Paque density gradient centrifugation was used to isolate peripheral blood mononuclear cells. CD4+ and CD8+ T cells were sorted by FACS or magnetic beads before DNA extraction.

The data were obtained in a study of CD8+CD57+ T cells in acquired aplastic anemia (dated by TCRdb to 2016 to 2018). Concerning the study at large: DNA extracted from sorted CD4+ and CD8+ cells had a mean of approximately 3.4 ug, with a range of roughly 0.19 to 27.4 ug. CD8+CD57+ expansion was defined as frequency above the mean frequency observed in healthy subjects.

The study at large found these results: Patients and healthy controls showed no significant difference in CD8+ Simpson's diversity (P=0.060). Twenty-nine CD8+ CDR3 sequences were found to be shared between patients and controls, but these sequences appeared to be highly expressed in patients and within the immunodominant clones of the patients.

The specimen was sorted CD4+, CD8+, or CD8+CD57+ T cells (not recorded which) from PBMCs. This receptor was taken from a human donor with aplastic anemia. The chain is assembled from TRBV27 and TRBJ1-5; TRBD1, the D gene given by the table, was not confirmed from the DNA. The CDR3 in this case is CASSSNRYQYFGPQHF.